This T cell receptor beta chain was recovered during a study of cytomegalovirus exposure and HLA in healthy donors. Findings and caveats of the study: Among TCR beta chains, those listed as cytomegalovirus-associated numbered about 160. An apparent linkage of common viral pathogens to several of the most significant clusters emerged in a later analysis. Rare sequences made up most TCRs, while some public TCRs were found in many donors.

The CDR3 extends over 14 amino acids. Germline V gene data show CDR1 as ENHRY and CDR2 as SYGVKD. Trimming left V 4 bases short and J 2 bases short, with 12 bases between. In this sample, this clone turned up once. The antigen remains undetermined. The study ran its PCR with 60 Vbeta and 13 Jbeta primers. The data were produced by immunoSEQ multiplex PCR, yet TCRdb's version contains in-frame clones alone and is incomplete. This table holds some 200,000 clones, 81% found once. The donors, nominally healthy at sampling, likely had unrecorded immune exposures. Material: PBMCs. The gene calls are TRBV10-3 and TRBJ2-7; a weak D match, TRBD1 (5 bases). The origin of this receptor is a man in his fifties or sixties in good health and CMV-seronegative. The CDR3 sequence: CAISGGRGTYEQYF. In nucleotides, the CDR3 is TGTGCCATCAGTGGCGGTAGGGGCACCTACGAGCAGTACTTC.